Here is one TCR beta chain with its context. The germline V and J ends were trimmed by 10 bases and 8 bases, with 18 bases remaining between them. Germline CDR1 reads KGHSH; CDR2 reads LQKENI. The CDR3 length is 13 residues. Assay: immunoSEQ multiplex PCR; the TCRdb copy retains only in-frame clones and omits some. The sample lists under 100,000 clones; around 90% were seen once. The data originate from a study of PD-L1 blockade in urothelial cancer. Time point in this sample: pretreatment peripheral blood. The sample in question was PBMCs, obtained around atezolizumab (anti-PD-L1) treatment. The V gene is TRBV18, the J gene TRBJ2-1; D may be TRBD1 (5 bases). The TCR sequence derives from a man aged 55 to 70 with urothelial cancer. CDR3 amino acids: CATESQGQDEQFF. The CDR3 DNA is TGTGCCACGGAGAGTCAGGGCCAAGATGAGCAGTTCTTC.